The next 8 T cell receptor beta chains were all read from a single sample in a study of blood T cell repertoires in COVID-19. Data came from immunoSEQ multiplex PCR; TCRdb stores just in-frame clones and leaves some out. Altogether under 250,000 clones are present, approximately 83% being singletons, with the ten largest covering 4.8%. Material: PBMCs or T cells enriched from blood (not recorded which). These TCRs come from a woman aged 45-65 years who had been exposed to COVID-19.

V gene TRBV5-4 combines with J gene TRBJ1-6, with 10 bases matching TRBD1. J gave up 7 bases and V 4 bases, and 5 bases lay outside the gene matches. Per the germline V gene, CDR1 is SGHNT and CDR2 is YYREEE (reference sequence). The CDR3 runs 15 residues. CDR3 residues: CASSLGQGVNSPLHF. CDR3 bases: TGTGCCAGCAGCCTCGGACAGGGGGTAAATTCACCCCTCCACTTT.

This chain joins TRBV18 and TRBJ2-7; 14 nucleotides line up with TRBD2. Germline V gene sequence: CDR1 KGHSH, CDR2 LQKENI. Unmatched junction bases numbered 7, after V lost 3 bases and J lost 0 bases. This CDR3 contains 18 residues. In nucleotides, the CDR3 is TGTGCCAGCTCACCCGGGACTAGCGGGGGTAAGAGCTCCTACGAGCAGTACTTC. Encoded protein: CASSPGTSGGKSSYEQYF.

A word on this clone: The junction differs from germline at one of its ends, possibly a read error. V gene TRBV30 combines with J gene TRBJ1-2; 7 positions agree with TRBD1. The CDR3 totals 13 residues. The germline V gene has CDR1 GTSNPN and CDR2 SVGIG (reference sequence). CDR3 nucleotides: TGTGCCTGGAGCGGGACAGTCCTCTATGACTACACCTTC. It specifies CAWSGTVLYDYTF.

This chain uses TRBV19 with TRBJ1-5, with 7 positions matching TRBD1. CDR1 and CDR2 (germline): LNHDA, SQIVND (reference sequence). The trim removed 5 bases at V and 6 bases at J, leaving 13 bases unmatched. CDR3 size: 16 residues. CDR3 residues: CASSPRSGQGVQPQHF. DNA of the CDR3: TGTGCCAGTAGTCCCCGGAGTGGGCAGGGGGTTCAGCCCCAGCATTTT.

The chain recombines TRBV7-6 with TRBJ2-2, with unresolved D. V was cut by 4 bases and J by 6 bases, with 18 bases left in between. The CDR3 consists of 16 residues. The germline gives CDR1 SGHVS, CDR2 FNYEAQ. The CDR3 protein is CASSYLLLREAGELFF. For the CDR3, the DNA is TGTGCCAGCAGCTACCTTCTCCTTCGAGAGGCCGGGGAGCTGTTTTTT.

The chain combines TRBV6-6 with TRBJ2-2, with 8 positions matching TRBD2. Trimming cost V 6 bases and J 3 bases; bases outside gene matches: 24. Germline V lookup: CDR1 MNHNY, CDR2 SVGAGI (reference sequence). This CDR3 contains 21 residues. The CDR3 DNA reads as TGTGCCAGCAGCTCCCGGCGGGGGGCTACACATTCCCTCCGGGACACCGGGGAGCTGTTTTTT. This encodes CASSSRRGATHSLRDTGELFF.

The CDR3 spells CASSYGGGQGAPLHF. Written as DNA, the CDR3 is TGTGCCAGCAGTTACGGGGGCGGTCAGGGGGCACCCCTCCACTTT. The chain links TRBV28 to TRBJ1-6, with 7 bases matching TRBD1. CDR1 MDHEN and CDR2 SYDVKM come from the germline V gene. J lost 11 bases, V lost 4 bases, and 11 bases had no gene match. This CDR3 has 15 amino acids.

Only one count was recorded for this clone. The gene calls are TRBV28 and TRBJ1-5; 7 bases are shared with TRBD1. Looked up from germline, CDR1 is MDHEN and CDR2 is SYDVKM. The ends lost 7 bases at V and 5 bases at J; junction bases unmatched: 14. The CDR3 loop spans 16 amino acids. CDR3 protein: CASTFPGTVSHQPQHF. CDR3 bases: TGTGCCAGCACCTTCCCCGGGACAGTTAGTCATCAGCCCCAGCATTTT.